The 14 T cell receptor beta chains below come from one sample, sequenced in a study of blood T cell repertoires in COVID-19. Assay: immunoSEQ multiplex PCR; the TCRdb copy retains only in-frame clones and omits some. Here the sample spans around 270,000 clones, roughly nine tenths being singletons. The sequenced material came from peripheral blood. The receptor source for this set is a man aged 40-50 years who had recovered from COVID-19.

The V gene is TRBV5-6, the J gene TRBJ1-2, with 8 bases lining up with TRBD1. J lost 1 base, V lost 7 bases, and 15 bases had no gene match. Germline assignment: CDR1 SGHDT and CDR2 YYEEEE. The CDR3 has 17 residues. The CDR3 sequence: CASHGGGQDPLNYGYTF. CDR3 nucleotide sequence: TGTGCCAGCCATGGTGGGGGACAGGACCCTCTTAACTATGGCTACACCTTC. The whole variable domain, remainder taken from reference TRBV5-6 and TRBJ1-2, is DAGVTQSPTHLIKTRGQQVTLRCSPKSGHDTVSWYQQALGQGPQFIFQYYEEEERQRGNFPDRFSGHQFPNYSSELNVNALLLGDSALYLCASHGGGQDPLNYGYTFGSGTRLTVV.

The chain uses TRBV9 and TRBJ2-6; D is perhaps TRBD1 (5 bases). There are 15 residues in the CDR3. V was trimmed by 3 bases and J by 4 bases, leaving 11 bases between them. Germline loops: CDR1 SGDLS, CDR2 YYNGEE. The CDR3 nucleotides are TGTGCCAGCAGCGCCCAGGGTGTGGGGGCCAACGTCCTGACTTTC. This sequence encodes CASSAQGVGANVLTF.

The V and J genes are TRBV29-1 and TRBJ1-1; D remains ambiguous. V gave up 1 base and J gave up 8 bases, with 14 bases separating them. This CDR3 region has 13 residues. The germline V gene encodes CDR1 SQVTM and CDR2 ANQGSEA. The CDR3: CSVEGLRSGEAFF. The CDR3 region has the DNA TGCAGCGTTGAAGGCCTCCGCTCGGGGGAAGCTTTCTTT.

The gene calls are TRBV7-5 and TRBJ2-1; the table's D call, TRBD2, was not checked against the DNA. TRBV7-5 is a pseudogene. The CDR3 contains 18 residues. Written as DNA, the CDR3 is TGTGCCAGAAGCTTCCGTGCTCGGGAGGTGGCCTCCTACAATGAGCAGTTCTTC. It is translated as CARSFRAREVASYNEQFF.

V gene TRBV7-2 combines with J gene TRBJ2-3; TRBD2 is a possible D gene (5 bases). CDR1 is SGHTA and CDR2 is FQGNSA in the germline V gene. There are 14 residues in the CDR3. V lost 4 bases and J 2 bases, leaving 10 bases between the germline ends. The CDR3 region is CASSSASITDTQYF. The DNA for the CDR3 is TGTGCCAGCAGCTCGGCTAGCATCACAGATACGCAGTATTTT.

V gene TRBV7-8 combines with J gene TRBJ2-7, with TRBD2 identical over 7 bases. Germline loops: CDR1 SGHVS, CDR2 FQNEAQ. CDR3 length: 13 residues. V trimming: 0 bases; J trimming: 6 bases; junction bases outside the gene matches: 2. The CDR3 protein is CASSLAGGSEQYF. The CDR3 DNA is TGTGCCAGCAGCTTAGCGGGAGGGAGCGAGCAGTACTTC.

Here the CDR3 reads CASSPPPAGEKLFF. The CDR3, as DNA: TGTGCCAGCTCACCACCCCCCGCGGGAGAAAAACTGTTTTTT. The rearrangement links TRBV18 to TRBJ1-4, with D unresolved. Trimming took 0 bases from V and 8 from J, leaving 10 bases between them. CDR1 is KGHSH, CDR2 LQKENI, per germline. The length of the CDR3 is 14 residues.

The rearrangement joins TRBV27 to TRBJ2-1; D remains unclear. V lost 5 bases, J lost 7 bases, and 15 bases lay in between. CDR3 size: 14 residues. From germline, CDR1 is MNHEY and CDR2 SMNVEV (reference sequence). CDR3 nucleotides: TGTGCCAGCAGTATACAGAGTGGGTTGAATGAGCAGTTCTTC. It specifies CASSIQSGLNEQFF.

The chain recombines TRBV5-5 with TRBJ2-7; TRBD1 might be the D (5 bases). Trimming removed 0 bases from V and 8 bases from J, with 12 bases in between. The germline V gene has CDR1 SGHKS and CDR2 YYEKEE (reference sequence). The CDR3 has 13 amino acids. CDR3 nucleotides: TGTGCCAGCAGCTTGGTGGGGCCCAACAAGCAGTACTTC. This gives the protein CASSLVGPNKQYF.

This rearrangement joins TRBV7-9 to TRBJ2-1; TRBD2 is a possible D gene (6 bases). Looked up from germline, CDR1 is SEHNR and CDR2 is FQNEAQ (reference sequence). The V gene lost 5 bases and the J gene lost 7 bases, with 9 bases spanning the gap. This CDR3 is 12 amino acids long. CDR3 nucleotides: TGTGCCAGCAGCGGGAGGACTAATGAGCAGTTCTTC. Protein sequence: CASSGRTNEQFF.

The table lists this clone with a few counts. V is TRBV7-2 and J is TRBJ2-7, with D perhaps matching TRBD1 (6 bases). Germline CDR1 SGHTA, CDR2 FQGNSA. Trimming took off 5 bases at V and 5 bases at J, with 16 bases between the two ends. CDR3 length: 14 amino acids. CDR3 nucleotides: TGTGCCAGCAGCCCACAGGGCAGGGTCAACGAGCAGTACTTC. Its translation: CASSPQGRVNEQYF.

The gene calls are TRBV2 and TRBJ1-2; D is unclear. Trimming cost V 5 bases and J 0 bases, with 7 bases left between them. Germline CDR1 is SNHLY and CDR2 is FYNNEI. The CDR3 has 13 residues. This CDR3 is CASSLKTNYGYTF. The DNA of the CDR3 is TGTGCCAGCAGTTTAAAAACTAACTATGGCTACACCTTC.

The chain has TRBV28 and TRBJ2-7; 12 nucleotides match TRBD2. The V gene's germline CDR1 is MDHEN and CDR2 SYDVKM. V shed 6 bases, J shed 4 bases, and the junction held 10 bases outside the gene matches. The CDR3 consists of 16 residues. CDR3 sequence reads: CASSGLTSGRRYEQYF. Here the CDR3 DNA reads TGTGCCAGCAGCGGCCTGACTAGCGGGAGAAGGTACGAGCAGTACTTC.

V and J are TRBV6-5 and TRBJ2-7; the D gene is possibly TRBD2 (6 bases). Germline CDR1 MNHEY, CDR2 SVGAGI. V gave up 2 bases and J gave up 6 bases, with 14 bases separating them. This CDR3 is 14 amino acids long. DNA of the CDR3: TGTGCCAGCAGTTACCGGGTGGTCGGGAGCGAGCAGTACTTC. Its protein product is CASSYRVVGSEQYF.